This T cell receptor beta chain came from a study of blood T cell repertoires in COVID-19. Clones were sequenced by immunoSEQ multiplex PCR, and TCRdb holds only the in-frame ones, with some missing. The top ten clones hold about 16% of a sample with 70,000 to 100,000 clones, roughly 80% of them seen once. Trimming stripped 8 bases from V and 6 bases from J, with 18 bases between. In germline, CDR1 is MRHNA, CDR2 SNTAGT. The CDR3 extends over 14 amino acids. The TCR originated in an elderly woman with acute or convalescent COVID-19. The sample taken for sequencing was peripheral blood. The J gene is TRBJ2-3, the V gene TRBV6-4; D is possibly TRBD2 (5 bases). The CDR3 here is CASSRLAGSDTQYF. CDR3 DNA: TGTGCCAGCTCACGGTTGGCGGGTTCGGATACGCAGTATTTT.